This TCR beta chain was recovered during a study of radiotherapy plus CTLA-4 blockade in lung cancer. CDR3 size: 14 residues. CDR1 and CDR2 (germline): MNHEY, SMNVEV (reference sequence). The V end lost 6 bases, the J end lost 6 bases, and 18 bases lay between the germline ends. Repertoires were generated with immunoSEQ multiplex PCR, while TCRdb's copy carries only in-frame clones and drops some. The sample has 40,000 or so clones; roughly 77% are singletons. The chain is built from TRBV27 and TRBJ2-7; possible D gene TRBD2, 7 bases. Sequenced here: peripheral blood, sampled from a patient treated with radiotherapy plus ipilimumab. This clonotype was sampled from a human donor with non-small cell lung cancer who had stable disease on radiotherapy plus ipilimumab. CDR3 nucleotide sequence: TGTGCCAGCAGGGTGGGAGGGGGAGGTTCCGAGCAGTACTTC. Residues: CASRVGGGGSEQYF.